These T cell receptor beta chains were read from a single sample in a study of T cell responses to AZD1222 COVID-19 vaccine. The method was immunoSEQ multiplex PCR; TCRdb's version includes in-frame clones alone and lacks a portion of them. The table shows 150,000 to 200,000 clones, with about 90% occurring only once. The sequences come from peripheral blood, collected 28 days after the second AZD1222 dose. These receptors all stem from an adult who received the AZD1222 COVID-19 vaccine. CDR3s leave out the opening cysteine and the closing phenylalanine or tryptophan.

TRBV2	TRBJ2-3	ASSARGGTDTQY
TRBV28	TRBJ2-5	ATLYQETQY
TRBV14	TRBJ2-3	ASSSSGGVGDTQY
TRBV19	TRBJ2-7	ASSTQGNGYEQY
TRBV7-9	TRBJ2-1	ASSPPFRVGSEQF
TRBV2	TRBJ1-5	ASSTDGGNQPQH
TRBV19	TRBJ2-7	ASSTDRGLYEQY
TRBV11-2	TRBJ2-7	ASSRGPSYEQY
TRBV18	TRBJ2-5	ASSPPVAGGPETQY
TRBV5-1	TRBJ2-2	ASSLVANTGELF
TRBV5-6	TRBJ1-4	ASREGRGSNEKLF
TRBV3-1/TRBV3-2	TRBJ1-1	ASRTALGSTEAF
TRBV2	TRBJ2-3	ASSVGGEGTQY
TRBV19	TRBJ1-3	ASSIDWGNTIY
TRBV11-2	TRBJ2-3	ASSLVAGGVDTQY
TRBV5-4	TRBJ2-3	ASSLGLAGQSFTDTQY
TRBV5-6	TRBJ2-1	ASSFGGRDEQF
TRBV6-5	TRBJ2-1	ASRGGYNEQF
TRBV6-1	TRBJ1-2	ASSAPSQTYGYT
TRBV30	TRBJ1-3	AWTWPGGGTGNTIY
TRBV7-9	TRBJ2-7	ASSFSGYEQY
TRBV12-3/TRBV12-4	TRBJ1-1	ASSFGKNTEAF
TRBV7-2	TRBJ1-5	ASSLMAGGNQPQH
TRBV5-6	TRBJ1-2	ASSLGRAGYGYT
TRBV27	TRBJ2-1	ASSRWTSGDYNEQF
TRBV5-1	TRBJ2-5	ASSLATSGGQETQY
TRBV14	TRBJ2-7	ASSQGQGWGYEQY
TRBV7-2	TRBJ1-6	ASSSRVPGSPLH
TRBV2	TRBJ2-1	ASSEARPTYNEQF
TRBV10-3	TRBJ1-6	AISDLLSSSYNSPLH
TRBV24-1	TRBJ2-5	ATSDLTGGQETQY
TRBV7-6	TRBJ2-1	ASSSGTGDLFSYNEQF
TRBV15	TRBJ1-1	ATALRRTVNTEAF
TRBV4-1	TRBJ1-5	ASSQDPQGAGGNRPQH
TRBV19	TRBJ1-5	ASSPTDSNQPQH
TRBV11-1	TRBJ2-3	ASNLESSTQY
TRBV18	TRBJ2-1	ASSPLPSGVYNEQF
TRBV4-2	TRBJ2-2	ASSQDWGPNTGELF
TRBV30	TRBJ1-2	AWSVGGRANYGYT
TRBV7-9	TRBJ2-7	ASSAGQGRYEQY
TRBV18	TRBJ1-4	ASSLLGAGDEKLF
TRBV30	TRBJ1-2	AWINRDRGHGYT
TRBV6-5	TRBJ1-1	ASRPATGNTEAF
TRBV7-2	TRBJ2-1	ASSASIGGISAYNEQF
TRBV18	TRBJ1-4	ASSPLGGGEKLF
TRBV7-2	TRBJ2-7	ASSLDWGSYEQY